This T cell receptor (beta chain) was obtained from a study of cytomegalovirus exposure and HLA in healthy donors. Study conclusions and caveats: Some V segments, TRBV6-2 and TRBV6-3 among them, were indistinguishable and were therefore excluded. An assumption of roughly uniform sequencing depth across donors underlay the presence/absence analyses.

This clone occurred a few times. Antigen unknown. PCR primers comprised 60 Vbeta and 13 Jbeta primers. Clones were read by immunoSEQ multiplex PCR, and TCRdb kept only the in-frame ones, dropping some. Altogether 150,000 to 200,000 clones are present, about 82% being singletons, with the ten largest covering approximately 2%. CDR1 is SGHRS and CDR2 is YFSETQ in the germline V gene. This CDR3 region has 16 residues. Trimming took off 0 bases at V and 4 bases at J, with 16 bases between the two ends. The TCR comes from a young woman in good health and CMV-seronegative. The chain employs TRBV5-1 and TRBJ1-2; perhaps TRBD1 as D (5 bases). The sequencing input was PBMCs. The CDR3 DNA reads TGCGCCAGCAGCTTGGCGGTTGGGCAGGGAAGCTATGGCTACACCTTC. It is translated as CASSLAVGQGSYGYTF.